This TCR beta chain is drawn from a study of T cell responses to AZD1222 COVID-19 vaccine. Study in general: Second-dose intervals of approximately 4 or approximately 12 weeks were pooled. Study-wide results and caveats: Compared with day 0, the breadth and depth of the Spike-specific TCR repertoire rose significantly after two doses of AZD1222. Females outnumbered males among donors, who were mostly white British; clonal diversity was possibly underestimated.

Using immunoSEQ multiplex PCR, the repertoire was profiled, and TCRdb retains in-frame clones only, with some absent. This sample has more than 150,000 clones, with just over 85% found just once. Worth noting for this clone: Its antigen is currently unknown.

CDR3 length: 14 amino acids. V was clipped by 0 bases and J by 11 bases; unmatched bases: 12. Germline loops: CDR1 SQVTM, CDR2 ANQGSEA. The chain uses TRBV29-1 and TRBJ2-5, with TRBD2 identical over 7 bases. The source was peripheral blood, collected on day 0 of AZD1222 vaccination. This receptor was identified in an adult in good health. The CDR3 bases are TGCAGCGTTGAAGATGGCGGGGGAATCTCCCTTCAGTACTTC. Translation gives CSVEDGGGISLQYF.